The present TCR beta chain was sequenced within a study of shared clonotypes between healthy human individuals. As concerns this clone: Its matching antigen is unknown. This specimen includes other DNA sequences encoding the same CDR3.

Researchers partitioned CD4+ cells into CD45RA+ naive and CD45RA-negative memory subsets. Regarding the study as a whole: Limitation of the genetic and exposure-history diversity represented came from the few donors. When naive CD4 clonotypes were compared across a few donors, approximately 5% were shared.

The assay was immunoSEQ multiplex PCR, and TCRdb's table has in-frame clones only and misses some. Of 2 million to 3 million clones in the sample, just over 90% were seen once. Germline CDR1 and CDR2: SGHRS and YFSETQ. Trimming cost V 3 bases and J 6 bases; bases outside gene matches: 3. The CDR3 length is 15 residues. The source of this sequence is a man younger than 30 in good health. J is TRBJ2-1 and V is TRBV5-1; 13 positions agree with TRBD2. Sequenced material: naive CD4+ T cells sorted from blood. Subset meaning: CD45RA+ positively selected. The CDR3 nucleotides read TGCGCCAGCAGCTCCGGGACTAGCGGGACCAATGAGCAGTTCTTC. Protein product: CASSSGTSGTNEQFF.